The subject of this entry is one T cell receptor beta chain. Its antigen is undetermined. The CDR3 is made up of 14 amino acids. Germline CDR1 reads MNHEY; CDR2 reads SMNVEV (reference sequence). V trimming: 7 bases; J trimming: 10 bases; junction bases outside the gene matches: 13. Sequencing was performed with immunoSEQ multiplex PCR; in TCRdb, only in-frame clones are kept and a portion is missing. The sample holds about 40,000 clones, roughly 90% seen once. This entry comes from a study of siplizumab effects on memory and regulatory T cells. Findings and caveats of the study: Suppressive function of proliferating Tregs from siplizumab cultures was not confirmed. Relative to controls at around 25%, mappable alloreactive CD4+ clones exhibited a mean Treg-derived proportion of less than 70% with siplizumab. Apparently more diverse than memory cells, naive T cells also seemed major alloresponse contributors.

The source is a human donor in good health. The rearrangement links TRBV27 to TRBJ2-1; 7 positions match TRBD2. Sequencing input: naive CD4+ T cells sorted from blood. The CDR3 protein is CASTPSGLYGEQFF. The CDR3, as DNA: TGTGCCAGCACTCCTAGCGGTCTTTATGGGGAGCAGTTCTTC.